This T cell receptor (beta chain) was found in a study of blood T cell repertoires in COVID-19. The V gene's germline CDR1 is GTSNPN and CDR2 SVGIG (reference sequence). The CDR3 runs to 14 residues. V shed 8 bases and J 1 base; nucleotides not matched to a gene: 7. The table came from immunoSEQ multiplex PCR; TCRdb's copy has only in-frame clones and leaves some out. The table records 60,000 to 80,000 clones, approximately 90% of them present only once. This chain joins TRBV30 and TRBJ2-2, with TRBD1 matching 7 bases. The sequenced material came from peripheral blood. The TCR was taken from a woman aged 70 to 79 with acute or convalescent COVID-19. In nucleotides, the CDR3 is TGTGCCGGTGACAGGGCACAGAACACCGGGGAGCTGTTTTTT. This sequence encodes CAGDRAQNTGELFF.